This T cell receptor (beta chain) was recovered during a study of siplizumab effects on memory and regulatory T cells. Repertoires were generated with immunoSEQ multiplex PCR, while TCRdb's copy carries only in-frame clones and drops some. The sample consists of tens of thousands of clones, just over 95% of them appearing once. The CDR3 is 14 amino acids. The germline CDR1 and CDR2 sequences are WSHSY and SAAADI. The ends lost 6 bases at V and 3 bases at J; junction bases unmatched: 7. The V gene is TRBV10-2, the J gene TRBJ1-2; 7 nucleotides agree with TRBD1. The TCR was taken from a human donor in good health. Source material: naive CD8+ T cells sorted from blood. The CDR3 sequence is CASRPQGLDYGYTF. DNA for the CDR3: TGCGCCAGCAGGCCACAGGGGCTGGACTATGGCTACACCTTC.